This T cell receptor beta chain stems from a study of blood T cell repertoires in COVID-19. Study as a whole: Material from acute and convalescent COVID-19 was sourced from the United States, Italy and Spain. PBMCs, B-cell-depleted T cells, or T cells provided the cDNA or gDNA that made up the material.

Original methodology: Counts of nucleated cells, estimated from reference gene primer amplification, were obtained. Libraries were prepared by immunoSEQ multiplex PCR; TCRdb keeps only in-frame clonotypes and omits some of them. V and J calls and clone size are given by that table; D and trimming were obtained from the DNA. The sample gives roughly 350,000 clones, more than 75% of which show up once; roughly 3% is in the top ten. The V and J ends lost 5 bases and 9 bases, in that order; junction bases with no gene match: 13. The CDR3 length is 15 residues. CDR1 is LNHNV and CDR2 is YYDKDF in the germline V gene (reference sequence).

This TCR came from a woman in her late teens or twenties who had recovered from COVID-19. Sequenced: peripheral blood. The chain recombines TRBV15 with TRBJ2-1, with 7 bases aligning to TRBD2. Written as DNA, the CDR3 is TGTGCCACCAGCTACCAAACTAGCGTTGGGGGTGAGCAGTTCTTC. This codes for CATSYQTSVGGEQFF.